This TCR beta chain was sequenced during a study of identical twins. TCRdb fed the 5' RACE reads into MiXCR, producing one record per CDR3 protein. This sample has just over 500,000 distinct CDR3 sequences, with 20% to 25% found just once. This clonotype was detected a few times. The J segment lost 13 bases and the V segment lost 1 base, leaving 7 bases of the junction unmatched. Germline V gives CDR1 LGHDT, CDR2 YNNKEL (reference sequence). The CDR3 loop spans 14 amino acids. These records were also assigned to another study, of T cells expressing NK-cell markers. That investigation notes: There were seven HCMV-seropositive donors and one seronegative donor among the eight sequenced. It is unclear if expanded NKG2C-expressing clones target HCMV antigens.

This sequence joins TRBV3-1 and TRBJ2-3; 11 bases agree with TRBD2. Sample: CD4+ T cells sorted from blood. This clonotype was sampled from a woman under 30 in good health. In DNA form, the CDR3 reads TGTGCCAGCAGCCAAGGGGCTAGCGGGGGGTACAAGTATTTT. It translates to CASSQGASGGYKYF.